This TCR beta chain was recorded in a study of T cells in narcolepsy (dated by TCRdb to 2016 to 2019). The study in broad terms: The study enrolled patients with narcolepsy type 1 or type 2 (NT1, NT2) together with healthy control donors. The study sought autoreactive T cells targeting hypocretin neuron self-antigens (hypocretin, TRIB2) in narcolepsy patients, using TCR Vbeta sequencing to track clonotypes in blood and CSF. The paper's findings and limits, for the study overall: Autoreactive clonotypes were reported to be detected serially in the blood of the same patients and of different patients, but not in the blood of healthy controls. Plots comparing CSF and blood CD4+ T cell clonotypes from the same patient highlighted HCRT-specific and TRIB2-specific autoreactive clonotypes. Numbers of sequenced blood memory CD4+ clonotypes were comparable, averaging about 39,494 in patients and approximately 30,000 in controls. Some blood memory CD4+ repertoires from patients and controls contained no sequences matching autoreactive T cell clones.

Library creation used the immunoSEQ multiplex PCR assay. Held by TCRdb, this immuneACCESS table contains in-frame sequences only and omits some clones. Under half of the omission traces to an unresolved V gene where checked; the cause of the rest is unknown. In all, the sample holds tens of thousands of clones, and approximately 85% of those were seen once. Under 1.5% of the sample lies in the top ten. For TCR Vbeta sequencing, memory CD4+ T cells were sorted ex vivo from the peripheral blood of narcolepsy patients and healthy controls. Including cysteine and phenylalanine, the CDR3 has 15 amino acids. Left in the record is the CDR3 DNA by itself, 45 bases read in frame from the first base. CDR1 and CDR2 were assigned from the germline V gene as MNHEY and SVGAGI. Here V drops 0 bases and J drops 7 bases, and the junction holds 5 bases not matched to any gene. This clone was detected only once. The clone's antigen remains unknown. The record has no base qualities; no much larger clone is one base away.

The source of this sequence is a human donor with narcolepsy. The V and J segments used are TRBV6-5 and TRBJ2-7, with 11 bases matching TRBD1. Source material: CD45RA- memory CD4+ T cells from PBMCs. The intended sense of this specimen's cell subset or site label: memory T cells sorted ex vivo from peripheral blood. The DNA reads TGTGCCAGCAGTTACTCGAGGGACAGGGGGGGAGAGCAGTACTTC. Protein translation: CASSYSRDRGGEQYF.